This T cell receptor (beta chain) was found in a study of T cells in Graves' hyperthyroidism and ophthalmopathy. V was shortened by 4 bases and J by 7 bases, with 18 bases between the two germline ends. CDR1 is SGDLS and CDR2 is YYNGEE in the germline V gene. The CDR3 has 14 amino acids. Template material for amplifying TCR beta CDR3 regions consisted of RNA transcripts. Using the HTBI primer set, a first-round RT-PCR was run on the TCR CDR3. One entry per CDR3 protein, called by TCRdb with MiXCR from the multiplex PCR reads. The sample records roughly 500,000 distinct CDR3 sequences, 15% to 20% being singletons. This clonotype turned up a few times. The antigen remains unidentified. Study results and limitations: Most clonotypes expanded in thyroid above 0.001 were likewise present in blood. Onset of ophthalmopathy came a median 6.5 months after the model predicted it.

Specimen: blood. The rearrangement links TRBV9 to TRBJ2-7; D is possibly TRBD2 (5 bases). This clonotype was obtained from a woman aged 30 to 39 with Graves' ophthalmopathy. The CDR3 coding sequence is TGTGCCAGCAGCTTCGGCTATGAGGGCGGGGAGCAGTACTTC. Amino acids: CASSFGYEGGEQYF.